This passage covers 24 T cell receptor beta chains from one sample sequenced in a study of T-cell memory formation after mild COVID-19. TCRdb ran MiXCR on the 5' RACE reads and lists one entry per CDR3 protein. The sample holds fewer than 350,000 distinct CDR3 sequences, approximately 15% seen once. Sequencing used PBMCs or a T cell subset sorted from them (not recorded which). The receptors here all came from a young man who had mild COVID-19 (a few samples of this study predate the infection). Cell type and time point are not known.

Only one count was recorded for this clonotype. V and J are TRBV12-3 or TRBV12-4 and TRBJ2-5; D is unclear. Deletions cut 2 bases from V and 2 bases from J, with 9 bases between. This CDR3 region has 14 residues. This CDR3 reads CASSLSWSQETQYF. CDR3 nucleotide sequence: TGTGCCAGCAGTTTAAGTTGGAGTCAAGAGACCCAGTACTTC.

V gene TRBV14 combines with J gene TRBJ2-7; D is uncertain. Trimming took off 0 bases at V and 6 bases at J, with 12 bases between the two ends. Germline CDR1 and CDR2: SGHDN and FVKESK. The length of the CDR3 is 14 residues. The CDR3 DNA reads TGTGCCAGCAGCCAAGATCGCCCCCTGGCCGAGCAGTACGTC. Translated: CASSQDRPLAEQYV.

Only a few counts were recorded for this clonotype. J is TRBJ1-2 and V is TRBV6-5, with 8 bases that match TRBD1. Germline CDR1 reads MNHEY; CDR2 reads SVGAGI. This CDR3 contains 13 residues. V lost 5 bases to trimming and J lost 8 bases; unmatched junction nucleotides: 7. In DNA form, the CDR3 reads TGTGCCAGCAGTCCTCAGGGGGCGCGGGGCTACACCTTC. Amino acid sequence: CASSPQGARGYTF.

A few counts support this clonotype. The chain recombines TRBV20-1 with TRBJ2-1; either TRBD1 or TRBD2 may supply D (5 bases each). CDR3 size: 14 residues. Trimming shortened V by 5 bases and J by 4 bases, and 15 bases separated the two germline ends. CDR1 and CDR2 (germline): DFQATT, SNEGSKA (reference sequence). The CDR3 sequence is CSARRFGAYNEQFF. DNA for the CDR3: TGCAGTGCTCGGAGATTCGGGGCTTACAATGAGCAGTTCTTC.

This clonotype came up a few times. The V gene is TRBV27, the J gene TRBJ2-7; D not certain. The length of the CDR3 is 14 residues. Germline V lookup: CDR1 MNHEY, CDR2 SMNVEV (reference sequence). V lost 5 bases to trimming and J lost 0 bases, with 11 bases between them. CDR3 in amino acids: CASSPAANSYEQYF. The CDR3 DNA reads as TGTGCCAGCAGTCCCGCTGCGAACTCCTACGAGCAGTACTTC.

There are a few counts of this clonotype. The rearrangement joins TRBV5-1 to TRBJ1-1; no definite D call. The CDR3 runs to 14 residues. Trimming removed 0 bases from V and 4 bases from J, with 10 bases in between. Germline V CDR1 and CDR2: SGHRS, YFSETQ. The CDR3 region has the DNA TGCGCCAGCAGCTTGGGGCACGGAGCCACTGAAGCTTTCTTT. Its translation: CASSLGHGATEAFF.

At least ten counts were recorded for this clonotype. The chain joins TRBV6-1 to TRBJ2-7; 9 nucleotides match TRBD2. The CDR3 length is 13 residues. V trimming: 10 bases; J trimming: 3 bases; junction bases outside the gene matches: 7. The V gene's germline CDR1 is MNHNS and CDR2 SASEGT. The CDR3 DNA reads TGTGCCACCAACAGCGGGGGGTTCTACGAGCAGTACGTC. Protein: CATNSGGFYEQYV.

The V call is TRBV11-3, the J call TRBJ2-1; 8 positions agree with TRBD2. V dropped 5 bases and J dropped 7; count of bases not matched to a gene: 7. The CDR3 totals 14 residues. From germline, CDR1 is SGHNT and CDR2 YENEEA. CDR3: CASSPTGGVNEQFF. The CDR3 DNA sequence: TGTGCCAGCAGCCCGACCGGGGGGGTTAATGAGCAGTTCTTC.

This clonotype was seen ten or more times. The V and J genes are TRBV12-3 or TRBV12-4 and TRBJ2-3, with 9 bases matching TRBD2. Trimming cost V 7 bases and J 0 bases; bases outside gene matches: 2. The CDR3 is 14 amino acids. In DNA form, the CDR3 reads TGTGCCAGCATCAGCGGGGGGAGCACAGATACGCAGTATTTT. Translated, it gives CASISGGSTDTQYF.

Only a few counts were recorded for this clonotype. The J gene is TRBJ2-1, the V gene TRBV11-2; 9 bases align to TRBD2. J gave up 5 bases and V 5 bases, and 10 bases lay outside the gene matches. Per germline, CDR1 SGHAT and CDR2 FQNNGV. The CDR3 loop spans 16 amino acids. CDR3 coding DNA: TGTGCCAGCAGCCTACAGCGCGGGGGGGTGGACAATGAGCAGTTCTTC. It encodes CASSLQRGGVDNEQFF.

The chain has TRBV5-1 and TRBJ2-3; 8 positions agree with TRBD1. The CDR3 consists of 15 residues. Germline lookup yields CDR1 SGHRS and CDR2 YFSETQ. After removal of 4 bases from V and 2 bases from J, the junction contained 6 bases not matched to a gene. CDR3 amino acids: CASSVRDRYTDTQYF. The CDR3 DNA follows: TGCGCCAGCAGCGTTCGGGACAGGTACACAGATACGCAGTATTTT.

This clonotype was recorded a few times. This chain links TRBV20-1 with TRBJ1-6; TRBD1 is a possible D gene (6 bases). From germline, CDR1 is DFQATT and CDR2 SNEGSKA (reference sequence). Trimming cost V 3 bases and J 3 bases, with 9 bases left between them. CDR3 size: 14 residues. CDR3 in DNA: TGCAGTGCTAGCACAGGGAACTATAATTCACCCCTCCACTTT. Translating it yields CSASTGNYNSPLHF.

This clonotype was observed a few times. The chain combines TRBV12-3 or TRBV12-4 with TRBJ1-1; 8 bases agree with TRBD1. CDR3 length: 15 amino acids. V gave up 10 bases and J gave up 7 bases; unmatched junction bases: 17. CDR3 sequence (DNA): TGTGCCACCGAGCGCTGGACAGGGAATCGGAATGAAGCTTTCTTT. Translated: CATERWTGNRNEAFF.

This chain joins TRBV12-3 or TRBV12-4 and TRBJ1-2, with D perhaps matching TRBD1 (5 bases). Trimming left V 4 bases short and J 3 bases short, with 12 bases between. The CDR3 runs 14 residues. The CDR3 loop is CASSWAGGDYGYTF. The CDR3 DNA reads as TGTGCCAGCAGTTGGGCCGGGGGTGACTATGGCTACACCTTC.

This clonotype was counted between two and nine times. The chain carries TRBV4-1 and TRBJ1-4, with TRBD1 as a possible D gene (5 bases). The germline V and J ends were trimmed by 3 bases and 4 bases, with 12 bases remaining between them. This CDR3 is built from 15 residues. The germline V gene has CDR1 MGHRA and CDR2 YSYEKL. The CDR3 spells CASSQDTGYNEKLFF. The CDR3, as DNA: TGCGCCAGCAGCCAGGATACAGGATATAATGAAAAACTGTTTTTT.

This clonotype was seen a few times. The chain joins TRBV7-9 to TRBJ1-6; TRBD1 matches at 9 bases. The CDR3 sequence is 14 residues long. Germline CDR1 reads SEHNR; CDR2 reads FQNEAQ (reference sequence). Trimming at V came to 6 bases and at J to 10 bases, leaving 7 bases not matched to a gene. CDR3 bases: TGTGCCAGCAGATCTGACAGGGGGGAGTCACCCCTCCACTTT. The encoded protein is CASRSDRGESPLHF.

This clonotype was detected a few times. The rearrangement uses TRBV25-1 and TRBJ2-1; D is undetermined. The germline V gene encodes CDR1 MGHDK and CDR2 SYGVNS. CDR3 size: 13 residues. V was shortened by 0 bases and J by 6 bases, with 6 bases between the two germline ends. CDR3: CASSEYGVNEQFF. The CDR3 DNA reads as TGTGCCAGCAGTGAATATGGTGTCAATGAGCAGTTCTTC.

This clonotype was found a few times. The chain couples TRBV6-6 to TRBJ1-2; a weak D match, TRBD1 (5 bases). Trimming pared 1 base from V and 2 bases from J, leaving 17 bases between. The CDR3 is made up of 17 amino acids. Germline CDR1 and CDR2: MNHNY and SVGAGI (reference sequence). DNA for the CDR3: TGTGCCAGCAGTTACTGGTCCCGGGGACCCCGCAACTATGGCTACACCTTC. Residues: CASSYWSRGPRNYGYTF.

The chain has TRBV2 and TRBJ1-3; D possibly corresponds to TRBD1 (5 bases). Deletions cut 7 bases from V and 0 bases from J, with 19 bases between. In germline, CDR1 is SNHLY, CDR2 FYNNEI. This CDR3 has 17 amino acids. CDR3 protein: CASTSERLDISGNTIYF. The CDR3 bases are TGTGCCAGCACCTCTGAGAGGCTGGACATCTCTGGAAACACCATATATTTT.

This clonotype appeared many times. The genes are TRBV4-3 and TRBJ2-7; TRBD1 matches 7 bases. Per the germline V gene, CDR1 is LGHNA and CDR2 is YSLEER. This CDR3 spans 15 amino acids. V lost 1 base to trimming and J lost 0 bases; unmatched junction nucleotides: 3. CDR3 amino acids: CASSQGTGASYEQYF. The CDR3 nucleotides read TGCGCCAGCAGCCAAGGGACAGGAGCCTCCTACGAGCAGTACTTC.

This clonotype was seen a handful of times. J is TRBJ1-1 and V is TRBV6-1; D is unresolved. V was pared by 3 bases and J by 1 base, with 9 bases between. The CDR3 is 14 residues long. Looked up from germline, CDR1 is MNHNS and CDR2 is SASEGT. CDR3 region: CASSEEAGNTEAFF. The CDR3 coding sequence is TGTGCCAGCAGTGAGGAGGCGGGGAACACTGAAGCTTTCTTT.

Remarks on this clonotype: A junction boundary mismatches the germline segment, possibly from a read error. V is TRBV7-3 and J is TRBJ2-1, with 12 nucleotides matching TRBD2. The germline V gene encodes CDR1 SGHTA and CDR2 FQGTGA. The CDR3 contains 15 residues. Here the CDR3 DNA reads TGTGCCAGCAGCATAACTAGCGGGGGGTCTAATGAGCAGTTCTTC. Its translation is CASSITSGGSNEQFF.

This clonotype was detected only a few times. The chain is built from TRBV27 and TRBJ1-1; D possibly corresponds to TRBD1 (5 bases). Deletions cut 5 bases from V and 5 bases from J, with 12 bases between. The CDR3 consists of 13 residues. Per the germline V gene, CDR1 is MNHEY and CDR2 is SMNVEV (reference sequence). The CDR3 sequence: CASSNRLTTEAFF. DNA of the CDR3: TGTGCCAGCAGTAACAGGCTTACTACTGAAGCTTTCTTT.

The chain employs TRBV5-1 and TRBJ2-3, with 9 positions matching TRBD2. This CDR3 has 17 residues. CDR1 is SGHRS and CDR2 is YFSETQ in the germline V gene. J gave up 0 bases and V 2 bases, and 7 bases lay outside the gene matches. CDR3 region: CASSFGASGESTDTQYF. The DNA of the CDR3 is TGCGCCAGCAGCTTTGGGGCTAGCGGGGAGAGCACAGATACGCAGTATTTT.